This T cell receptor beta chain stems from a study of cytomegalovirus exposure and HLA in healthy donors. Findings of the study overall: Analysis was carried out at a later point, and it linked a missense DCLRE1C variant to TCR beta V- and J-gene trimming. In a later analysis, specific HLA alleles were associated with approximately 16,000 TCR beta sequences at a 0.05 false discovery rate. Most TCR sequences were seen very rarely across donors, but some public TCRs occurred in many.

Primers for the PCR totalled 60 Vbeta and 13 Jbeta. Using immunoSEQ multiplex PCR, the repertoire was profiled, and TCRdb retains in-frame clones only, with some absent. The repertoire has 95,000 to 150,000 clones, more than 70% of them found once; the top ten carry more than 7%. This CDR3 region has 15 residues. CDR1 and CDR2 (germline): SGHAT, FQNNGV. V gave up 0 bases and J gave up 1 base; unmatched junction bases: 3. A remark on this clone: Its antigen is unidentified.

Sequenced: PBMCs. The chain is built from TRBV11-2 and TRBJ2-7; 7 positions agree with TRBD2. The receptor comes from a woman between 45 and 65 years old in good health and CMV-seropositive. Here the CDR3 DNA reads TGTGCCAGCAGCTTAGATTGGGGGGGTTCCTACGAGCAGTACTTC. This encodes CASSLDWGGSYEQYF.